This T cell receptor beta chain was documented in a study of cytomegalovirus exposure and HLA in healthy donors. PCR primers comprised 60 Vbeta and 13 Jbeta primers. The table came from immunoSEQ multiplex PCR; TCRdb's copy has only in-frame clones and leaves some out. The sample has 80,000 or so clones; roughly a tenth are singletons. This sequence was found in a man aged 60 to 69 in good health and CMV-seropositive. Sequences were obtained from PBMCs.

Written as DNA, the CDR3 is TGTGCCAGCAGCTTACGGTCAGGAGGGGCCACAGATACGCAGTATTTT. Its protein is CASSLRSGGATDTQYF. V usage is TRBV7-9 and J usage is TRBJ2-3; perhaps TRBD2 as D (6 bases). The CDR3 covers 16 residues. V lost 2 bases to trimming and J lost 2 bases, with 14 bases between them. In germline, CDR1 is SEHNR, CDR2 FQNEAQ (reference sequence).